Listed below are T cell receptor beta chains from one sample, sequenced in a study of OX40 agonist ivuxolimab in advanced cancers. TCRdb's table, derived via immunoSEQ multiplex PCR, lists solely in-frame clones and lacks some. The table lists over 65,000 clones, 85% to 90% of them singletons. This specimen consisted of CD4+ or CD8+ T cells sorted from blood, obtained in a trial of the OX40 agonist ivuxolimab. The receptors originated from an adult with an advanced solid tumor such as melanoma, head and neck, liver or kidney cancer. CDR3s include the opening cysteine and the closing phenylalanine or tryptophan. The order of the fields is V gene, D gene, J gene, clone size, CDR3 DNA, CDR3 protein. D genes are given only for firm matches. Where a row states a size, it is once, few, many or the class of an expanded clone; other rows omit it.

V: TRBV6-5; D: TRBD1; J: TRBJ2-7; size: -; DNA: TGTGCCAGCAGTTCCGACAGGGGAGACGAGCAGTACTTC; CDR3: CASSSDRGDEQYF
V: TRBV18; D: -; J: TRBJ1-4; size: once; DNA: TGTGCCAGCTCACCACCCCCTTGGGGGGAAAAACTGTTTTTT; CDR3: CASSPPPWGEKLFF
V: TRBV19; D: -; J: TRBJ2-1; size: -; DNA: TGTGCCAGTAGTATCCAAGGTAGCGGAGAAATCAATGAGCAGTTCTTC; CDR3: CASSIQGSGEINEQFF
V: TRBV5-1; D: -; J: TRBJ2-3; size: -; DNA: TGCGCCAGCAGTTCTCCTCCAGGTCGGGGCACAGATACGCAGTATTTT; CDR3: CASSSPPGRGTDTQYF
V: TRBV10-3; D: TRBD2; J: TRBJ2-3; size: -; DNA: TGTGCCATCAGCCGACTAGCTGGGAGCACAGATACGCAGTATTTT; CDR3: CAISRLAGSTDTQYF
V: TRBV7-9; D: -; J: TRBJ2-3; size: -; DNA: TGTGCCAGCAGCTTAAATAGGGCCGGAGATACGCAGTATTTT; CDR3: CASSLNRAGDTQYF
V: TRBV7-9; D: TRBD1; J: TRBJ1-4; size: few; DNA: TGTGCCAGCAGCTTAGTTAACAGGGGAAATGAAAAACTGTTTTTT; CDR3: CASSLVNRGNEKLFF
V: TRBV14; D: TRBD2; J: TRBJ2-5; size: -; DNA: TGTGCCAGCAACTCAGCGGGAGGGTACCAAGAGACCCAGTACTTC; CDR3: CASNSAGGYQETQYF
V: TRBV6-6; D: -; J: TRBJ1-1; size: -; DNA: TGTGCCAGCAGTTACGACAGAACGAACACTGAAGCTTTCTTT; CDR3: CASSYDRTNTEAFF
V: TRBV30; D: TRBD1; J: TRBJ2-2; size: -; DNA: TGTGCCTGGAGTAGGGGGCGGCAGGGGGCCATCGGGGAGCTGTTTTTT; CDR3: CAWSRGRQGAIGELFF
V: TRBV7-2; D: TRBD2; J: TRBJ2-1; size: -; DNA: TGTGCCAGCAGCTTAGATGTAGCTAGCGGGTTTAATGAGCAGTTCTTC; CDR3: CASSLDVASGFNEQFF
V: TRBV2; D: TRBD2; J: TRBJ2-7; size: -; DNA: TGTGCCAGCAGGACTGGACTAGCTTCTACCTACGAGCAGTACTTC; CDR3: CASRTGLASTYEQYF
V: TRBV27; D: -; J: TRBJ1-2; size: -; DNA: TGTGCCAGCAGTCCCGGGACTCTCCGAACCCGCGGCTACACCTTC; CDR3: CASSPGTLRTRGYTF
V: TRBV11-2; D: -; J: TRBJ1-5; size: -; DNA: TGTGCCAGCAGCCCAGTGAAGGCCCAGCCCCAGCATTTT; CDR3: CASSPVKAQPQHF
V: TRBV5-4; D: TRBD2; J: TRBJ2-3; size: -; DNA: TGTGCCAGCAGCCCTTTAGCGGGACTGTCCGATACGCAGTATTTT; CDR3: CASSPLAGLSDTQYF
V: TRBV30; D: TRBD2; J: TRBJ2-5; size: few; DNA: TGTGCCTGGGGGATACTAGCGGGGAAAGAGACCCAGTACTTC; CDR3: CAWGILAGKETQYF
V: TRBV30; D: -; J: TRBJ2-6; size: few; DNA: TGTGCCTGGACCTGGGGGACTGGGGCCAACGTCCTGACTTTC; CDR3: CAWTWGTGANVLTF
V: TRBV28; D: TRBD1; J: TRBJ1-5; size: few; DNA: TGTGCCAGCCGGACAGGGGGCCGGTTTAGGGGCAATCAGCCCCAGCATTTT; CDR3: CASRTGGRFRGNQPQHF
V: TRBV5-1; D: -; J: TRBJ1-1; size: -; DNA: TGCGCCAGCAGCTTGGGGGGCATGAACACTGAAGCTTTCTTT; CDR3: CASSLGGMNTEAFF
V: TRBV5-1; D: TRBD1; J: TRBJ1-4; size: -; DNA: TGCGCCAGCAGCCGGACAGGGGGCAGCGAAAAACTGTTTTTT; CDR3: CASSRTGGSEKLFF
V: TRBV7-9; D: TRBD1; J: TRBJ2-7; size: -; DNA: TGTGCCAGCAGCACCCCCGGGACAGCAGACTACGAGCAGTACTTC; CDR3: CASSTPGTADYEQYF
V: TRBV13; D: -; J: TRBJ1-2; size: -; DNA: TGTGCCAGCATTTCCCAGGGGACGGCCTATGGCTACACCTTC; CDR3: CASISQGTAYGYTF
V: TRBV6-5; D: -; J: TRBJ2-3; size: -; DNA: TGTGCCAGCAGCCGACAGGCCCTCGGCACAGATACGCAGTATTTT; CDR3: CASSRQALGTDTQYF
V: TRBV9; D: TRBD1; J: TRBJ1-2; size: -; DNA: TGTGCCAGCAGCGCTAGTGGACAGGGTGGCTACACCTTC; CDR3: CASSASGQGGYTF
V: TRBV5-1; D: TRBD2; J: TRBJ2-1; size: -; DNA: TGCGCCAGCAGCCCCGGACTAGCCATAACCTACTCCTACAATGAGCAGTTCTTC; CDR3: CASSPGLAITYSYNEQFF
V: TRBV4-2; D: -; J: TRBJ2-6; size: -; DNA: TGTGCCAGCTCGCCGGCTGGGGCCAACGTCCTGACTTTC; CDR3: CASSPAGANVLTF
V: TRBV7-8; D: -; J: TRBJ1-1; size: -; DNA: TGTGCCAGCGATAAGGAGGCTCTCTCGAACACTGAAGCTTTCTTT; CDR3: CASDKEALSNTEAFF
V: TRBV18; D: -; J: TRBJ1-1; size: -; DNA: TGTGCCAGCTCACCACTTCTCATTAGTGAAGCTTTCTTT; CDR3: CASSPLLISEAFF
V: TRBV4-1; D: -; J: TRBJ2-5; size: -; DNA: TGCGCCAGCAGCCCCTGGGGTAGCGGCTTACAAGAGACCCAGTACTTC; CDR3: CASSPWGSGLQETQYF
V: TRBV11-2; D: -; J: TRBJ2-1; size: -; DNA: TGTGCCAGCAGCTTTTACAATGAGCAGTTCTTC; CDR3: CASSFYNEQFF
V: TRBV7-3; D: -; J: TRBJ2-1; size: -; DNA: TGTGCCAGCAGCTTACAGGGGTTGGGCGATGAGCAGTTCTTC; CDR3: CASSLQGLGDEQFF